The present entry profiles one TCR beta chain with its context. Its cognate antigen is unknown. This record belongs to a study of blood T cells in healthy people across ages. Study-wide points: A strong correlation was seen between TCR beta diversity and naive T cell percentage. Per-million-T-cell TCR beta diversity fell roughly linearly with age.

PCR was performed a second time for roughly 7 to 12 cycles using a sample-barcoded 5' primer and a J-beta primer mix. A template-switch adaptor with 12 random nucleotides tagged each cDNA molecule. No fewer than 2.5 million CDR3-containing paired-end reads came from each sample. One entry per CDR3 protein, called by TCRdb with MiXCR from the 5' RACE reads. The profile shows around 710,000 distinct CDR3 sequences, around 40% of them singletons. Germline assignment: CDR1 DFQATT and CDR2 SNEGSKA (reference sequence). Trimming left V 6 bases short and J 1 base short, with 12 bases between. This CDR3 has 13 amino acids.

V and J are TRBV20-1 and TRBJ2-5, with D possibly TRBD1 on 6 matching bases. The sequenced material came from blood. The clonotype was recovered from a woman aged 55-69 years in good health. CDR3 in amino acids: CSAWGPLQETQYF. The CDR3 DNA follows: TGCAGTGCGTGGGGGCCCCTCCAAGAGACCCAGTACTTC.